A single sample is the source of the 21 T cell receptor beta chains below, sequenced in a study of T cell repertoires in cytomegalovirus infection. TCRdb reprocessed the reads via MiXCR and lists one record per CDR3 protein. The table shows 900,000 to 950,000 distinct CDR3 sequences, with 31% occurring only once. These receptors lack a known antigen. The specimen comprised cultured CD8+ T cells from PBMCs, sampled from culture after CMV antigen stimulation. The receptors were gathered from a human donor in good health (CMV status not recorded). Some clones in this sample may be carry-over from other donors' samples.

This clonotype was counted between two and nine times. This chain uses TRBV7-3 with TRBJ2-2; 8 nucleotides align to TRBD1. The CDR3 is made up of 15 amino acids. After removal of 6 bases from V and 5 bases from J, the junction contained 8 bases not matched to a gene. Germline assignment: CDR1 SGHTA and CDR2 FQGTGA. The CDR3 coding sequence is TGTGCCAGCAGTACCGGACAGGGTTGGACCGGGGAGCTGTTTTTT. Residues: CASSTGQGWTGELFF.

A remark on this clonotype: This may arise from a read error, as a much more abundant clone is one base away. This sequence joins TRBV10-3 and TRBJ2-2; 15 nucleotides align to TRBD2. The V gene end was trimmed by 10 bases and the J gene end by 1 base; junction bases not matched to a gene: 13. Germline V CDR1 and CDR2: ENHRY, SYGVKD. This CDR3 is 19 amino acids long. The CDR3 sequence: CATKSLGLAGGLNTGELFF. The CDR3 bases are TGTGCCACCAAATCGCTGGGACTAGCGGGGGGCCTGAACACCGGGGAGCTGTTTTTT.

This clonotype was observed a handful of times. The chain recombines TRBV12-3 or TRBV12-4 with TRBJ2-1; TRBD1 agrees at 9 bases. This CDR3 region has 22 residues. The V gene end was trimmed by 3 bases and the J gene end by 0 bases; junction bases not matched to a gene: 21. This chain's CDR3 is CASSFHILEYGTGKISYNEQFF. As DNA, the CDR3 is TGTGCCAGCAGTTTCCATATTTTGGAATACGGGACAGGGAAAATCTCCTACAATGAGCAGTTCTTC.

This chain links TRBV4-1 with TRBJ1-4; D is unclear. Germline assignment: CDR1 MGHRA and CDR2 YSYEKL. Trimming took off 0 bases at V and 0 bases at J, with 8 bases between the two ends. CDR3 length: 16 amino acids. The CDR3 here is CASSQEASATNEKLFF. CDR3 in DNA: TGCGCCAGCAGCCAAGAGGCATCCGCAACTAATGAAAAACTGTTTTTT.

The CDR3 DNA sequence: TGTGCCAACATTTACAGGGGAGCAAACACTGAAGCTTTCTTT. Its protein is CANIYRGANTEAFF. The chain joins TRBV6-6 to TRBJ1-1, with 7 bases identical to TRBD1. The ends lost 10 bases at V and 2 bases at J; junction bases unmatched: 10. Germline values: CDR1 MNHNY, CDR2 SVGAGI (reference sequence). The CDR3 runs to 14 residues.

This clonotype was counted between two and nine times. The chain has TRBV12-3 or TRBV12-4 and TRBJ2-7; maybe TRBD2 (5 bases). Trimming removed 5 bases from V and 2 bases from J, with 16 bases in between. The CDR3 is 15 amino acids. The DNA for the CDR3 is TGTGCCAGCAGTCCACCCGAGGGTTCGCCCTACGAGCAGTACTTC. Translation gives CASSPPEGSPYEQYF.

About this clonotype itself: Possible read error: a much larger clone is one base away. The chain has TRBV6-6 and TRBJ2-6; 9 nucleotides line up with TRBD1. Per the germline V gene, CDR1 is MNHNY and CDR2 is SVGAGI (reference sequence). Germline trimming cut 2 bases from V and 2 bases from J; bases unmatched to any gene: 13. The CDR3 is made up of 20 amino acids. CDR3 nucleotide sequence: TGTGCCAGCAGTTACCCGAGAGGGACAGGGCAAAAACCTGGGGCCAACGTCCTGACTTTC. This encodes CASSYPRGTGQKPGANVLTF.

V and J are TRBV12-5 and TRBJ2-5; possible D gene TRBD1, 6 bases. The length of the CDR3 is 14 residues. Germline assignment: CDR1 LGHNT and CDR2 FRNRAP. Trimming removed 2 bases at V and 1 base at J, with 8 bases between. The CDR3 nucleotides read TGTGCTAGTGGTTTGCTAGGGGGCCAAGAGACCCAGTACTTC. Its protein is CASGLLGGQETQYF.

This chain joins TRBV6-1 and TRBJ2-7; D unresolved. Looked up from germline, CDR1 is MNHNS and CDR2 is SASEGT. This CDR3 comprises 15 residues. With 2 bases removed from V and 3 bases from J, the gap between germline ends came to 14 bases. The CDR3 DNA reads TGTGCCAGCAGTGAAACCCTCAGCGTTGACTACGAGCAGTACGTC. The encoded protein is CASSETLSVDYEQYV.

The V and J genes are TRBV20-1 and TRBJ2-7; the match to TRBD1 covers 7 bases. With V trimmed by 6 bases and J by 0 bases, 8 bases remained unmatched. Germline lookup yields CDR1 DFQATT and CDR2 SNEGSKA (reference sequence). The CDR3 is made up of 14 amino acids. This CDR3 reads CSARTGLSSYEQYV. The CDR3 region has the DNA TGCAGTGCACGGACAGGCTTAAGCTCCTACGAGCAGTACGTC.

The chain combines TRBV11-3 with TRBJ2-1; 7 nucleotides agree with TRBD2. The germline gives CDR1 SGHNT, CDR2 YENEEA. The CDR3 length is 15 residues. The J segment lost 0 bases and the V segment lost 5 bases, leaving 4 bases of the junction unmatched. In DNA, the CDR3 is TGTGCCAGCAGCCACGCGGGGGACTCCTACAATGAGCAGTTCTTC. This encodes CASSHAGDSYNEQFF.

This clonotype was recorded many times. CDR3 region: CASSSPGTGYGANVLTF. The CDR3, as DNA: TGTGCCAGCAGCTCCCCCGGGACAGGATATGGGGCCAACGTCCTGACTTTC. This rearrangement joins TRBV7-2 to TRBJ2-6; 8 nucleotides line up with TRBD1. Unmatched junction bases numbered 8, after V lost 4 bases and J lost 3 bases. In germline, CDR1 is SGHTA, CDR2 FQGNSA. The CDR3 length is 17 residues. Filled out from reference TRBV7-2 and TRBJ2-6, the complete variable domain reads GAGVSQSPSNKVTEKGKDVELRCDPISGHTALYWYRQSLGQGLEFLIYFQGNSAPDKSGLPSDRFSAERTGGSVSTLTIQRTQQEDSAVYLCASSSPGTGYGANVLTFGAGSRLTVL.

This clonotype was observed many times. The chain combines TRBV7-9 with TRBJ1-1; TRBD1 agrees at 9 bases. V trimming: 5 bases; J trimming: 0 bases; junction bases outside the gene matches: 4. The CDR3 extends over 15 amino acids. Germline V gene lookup returns CDR1 SEHNR and CDR2 FQNEAQ (reference sequence). The CDR3 DNA is TGTGCCAGCAGCCCTAGGGACAGGGTGAACACTGAAGCTTTCTTT. Amino acids: CASSPRDRVNTEAFF. Drawing the rest from reference TRBV7-9 and TRBJ1-1, the complete variable domain is DTGVSQNPRHKITKRGQNVTFRCDPISEHNRLYWYRQTLGQGPEFLTYFQNEAQLEKSRLLSDRFSAERPKGSFSTLEIQRTEQGDSAMYLCASSPRDRVNTEAFFGQGTRLTVV.

The chain recombines TRBV6-2 or TRBV6-3 with TRBJ1-6; D is ambiguous. V was trimmed by 2 bases and J by 8 bases, leaving 10 bases between them. Germline values: CDR1 MNHEY, CDR2 SVGEGT. The CDR3 consists of 14 residues. DNA of the CDR3: TGTGCCAGCAGTTACCCAAACCGAGATTCACCCCTCCACTTT. Translation gives CASSYPNRDSPLHF.

This clonotype was found many times. The gene calls are TRBV12-3 or TRBV12-4 and TRBJ1-1; unclear D gene. The V end lost 2 bases, the J end lost 4 bases, and 8 bases lay between the germline ends. This CDR3 comprises 13 residues. The CDR3 DNA reads TGTGCCAGCAGTTTAAGCAGTTTCACTGAAGCTTTCTTT. Translated: CASSLSSFTEAFF.

This chain uses TRBV19 with TRBJ2-7; unclear D gene. The germline V gene encodes CDR1 LNHDA and CDR2 SQIVND (reference sequence). The length of the CDR3 is 11 residues. Trimming took 3 bases from V and 7 from J, leaving 7 bases between them. This CDR3 reads CASSIPREQYV. The CDR3 bases are TGTGCCAGTAGTATTCCGAGGGAGCAGTACGTC.

This clonotype was counted many times. The chain employs TRBV7-2 and TRBJ2-3; 8 bases align to TRBD1. Unmatched junction bases numbered 10, after V lost 5 bases and J lost 3 bases. Germline CDR1 is SGHTA and CDR2 is FQGNSA. The CDR3 totals 16 residues. CDR3 residues: CASSRDRTGLTDTQYF. The CDR3 DNA follows: TGTGCCAGCAGCCGGGATCGGACAGGGTTAACAGATACGCAGTATTTT.

V is TRBV11-2 and J is TRBJ2-4, with D possibly matching TRBD2 (6 bases). The germline V gene has CDR1 SGHAT and CDR2 FQNNGV. The CDR3 runs 15 residues. The ends were cut back, 4 bases at V and 8 bases at J, with 18 bases in the middle. DNA of the CDR3: TGTGCCAGCAGCTGGGGGGACTGGCTGGAAGACATTCAGTACTTC. Translated, it gives CASSWGDWLEDIQYF. Looking up the rest from reference TRBV11-2 and TRBJ2-4 gives the full variable domain: EAGVAQSPRYKIIEKRQSVAFWCNPISGHATLYWYQQILGQGPKLLIQFQNNGVVDDSQLPKDRFSAERLKGVDSTLKIQPAKLEDSAVYLCASSWGDWLEDIQYFGAGTRLSVL.

This clonotype was observed a few times. The rearrangement links TRBV5-6 to TRBJ1-2; maybe TRBD1 (5 bases). The V and J ends lost 0 bases and 4 bases respectively, with 13 bases between them. CDR1 is SGHDT and CDR2 is YYEEEE in the germline V gene. The CDR3 sequence is 15 residues long. In DNA form, the CDR3 reads TGTGCCAGCAGCTTGGTGGGGGACGCATTCTATGGCTACACCTTC. This gives the protein CASSLVGDAFYGYTF.

The chain has TRBV3-1 and TRBJ2-1; a weak D match, TRBD1 (5 bases). V was shortened by 0 bases and J by 4 bases, with 13 bases between the two germline ends. The length of the CDR3 is 16 residues. CDR1 and CDR2 from the germline V gene are LGHDT and YNNKEL (reference sequence). The chain's CDR3 is CASSQEGRTRYNEQFF. DNA of the CDR3: TGTGCCAGCAGCCAAGAGGGGCGGACCAGGTACAATGAGCAGTTCTTC.

This clonotype was found a few times. This chain uses TRBV28 with TRBJ2-1, with TRBD2 identical over 7 bases. The CDR3 has 17 amino acids. Trimming at V came to 1 base and at J to 3 bases, leaving 9 bases not matched to a gene. Germline CDR1 MDHEN, CDR2 SYDVKM. The CDR3 loop is CASSLSQGASGYNEQFF. The CDR3 nucleotides read TGTGCCAGCAGTTTATCCCAAGGGGCTAGCGGCTACAATGAGCAGTTCTTC.